These T cell receptor beta chains were read from a single sample in a study of OX40 agonist ivuxolimab in advanced cancers. The method was immunoSEQ multiplex PCR; TCRdb's version includes in-frame clones alone and lacks a portion of them. The data show about 46,000 clones, approximately 91% seen once. This specimen was CD4+ or CD8+ T cells sorted from blood, taken in a trial of the OX40 agonist ivuxolimab. Receptors were obtained from an adult with an advanced solid tumor such as melanoma, head and neck, liver or kidney cancer. Both conserved end residues are part of each CDR3. A D gene is named only where the DNA matches it firmly. Not every row has a clone size; where given, it reads once, few, many or a size class.

j_gene,abundance,v_gene,d_gene,CDR3nt,CDR3aa
TRBJ2-5,.,TRBV11-2,.,TGTGCCAGCAGCTTAGGGACAGCCCAAGAGACCCAGTACTTC,CASSLGTAQETQYF
TRBJ2-1,.,TRBV18,TRBD2,TGTGCCAGCTCACCATTCCTAGCGGGAGAGGGTGAGCAGTTCTTC,CASSPFLAGEGEQFF
TRBJ1-1,few,TRBV6-1,.,TGTGCCAGCAGCTGGACAGTGAACACTGAAGCTTTCTTT,CASSWTVNTEAFF
TRBJ2-5,.,TRBV9,TRBD2,TGTGCCAGCAGCGTACCCGGTCCCGCGGGAGCCCAGTACTTC,CASSVPGPAGAQYF
TRBJ1-4,.,TRBV7-9,.,TGTGCCAGCAGCTTAGGAGGTCTGGAGGAAAAACTGTTTTTT,CASSLGGLEEKLFF
TRBJ2-1,.,TRBV18,TRBD1,TGTGCCAGCTCACCTCCCGTTACAGGGGCTAGGCAGTTCTTC,CASSPPVTGARQFF
TRBJ2-1,.,TRBV11-2,TRBD2,TGTGCCAGCAGTCTAAGTAGCGGGACCTACAATGAGCAGTTCTTC,CASSLSSGTYNEQFF
TRBJ2-2,.,TRBV9,TRBD1,TGTGCCAGCAGCGGACAGGGGGTGGACACCGGGGAGCTGTTTTTT,CASSGQGVDTGELFF
TRBJ2-2,.,TRBV9,.,TGTGCCAGCAGCGGGCGGGAGAACACCGGGGAGCTGTTTTTT,CASSGRENTGELFF
TRBJ1-2,.,TRBV20-1,.,TGCAGTCCAGGGAATGGCTACACCTTC,CSPGNGYTF
TRBJ2-7,.,TRBV2,TRBD2,TGTGCCAGCAGCGAGCGGACTAGCGTTAGGACCTACGAGCAGTACTTC,CASSERTSVRTYEQYF
TRBJ1-3,.,TRBV5-4,TRBD1,TGTGCCAGCAGCCAAGATGGGACAGGCTTCTCTGGAAACACCATATATTTT,CASSQDGTGFSGNTIYF
TRBJ1-1,.,TRBV7-2,.,TGTGCCAGCACCGAAGTCGGTAACACTGAAGCTTTCTTT,CASTEVGNTEAFF
TRBJ2-3,.,TRBV7-9,.,TGTGCCAGCAGCTTATTAGGTCTATCCGATACGCAGTATTTT,CASSLLGLSDTQYF
TRBJ2-3,.,TRBV6-1,TRBD1,TGTGCCACCCGACCCGGGACAGGGCGCACAGATACGCAGTATTTT,CATRPGTGRTDTQYF
TRBJ1-1,.,TRBV4-3,.,TGCGCCAGCAGCCCAGGCGCTGAAGCTTTCTTT,CASSPGAEAFF
TRBJ2-7,.,TRBV10-2,.,TGCGCCAGCAGTCCTGGCCATTCCTACGAGCAGTACTTC,CASSPGHSYEQYF
TRBJ1-1,.,TRBV4-2,TRBD1,TGTGCCAGCAGCCAAGATAGTTTGGGACAGCTGAACACTGAAGCTTTCTTT,CASSQDSLGQLNTEAFF
TRBJ1-1,.,TRBV7-2,.,TGTGCCAGCAGCTTACAGGTAAACACTGAAGCTTTCTTT,CASSLQVNTEAFF
TRBJ2-5,.,TRBV7-3,TRBD1,TGTGCCAGCAGCACCGGGACAGGGGCCGCCGAGACCCAGTACTTC,CASSTGTGAAETQYF
TRBJ1-1,.,TRBV5-4,TRBD1,TGTGCCAGCAGCCCGGGACAGGGACCTGAAGCTTTCTTT,CASSPGQGPEAFF
TRBJ2-5,.,TRBV29-1,.,TGCAGCGGATTTTCCGGGACTGACCAAGAGACCCAGTACTTC,CSGFSGTDQETQYF
TRBJ2-5,.,TRBV6-1,.,TGTGCCAGCAGAACTTTGTCAGGGAATGAGGAGACCCAGTACTTC,CASRTLSGNEETQYF
TRBJ1-3,.,TRBV11-3,.,TGTGCCAGCAGTCCCCCAGGGGAAGGACCTGGAAACACCATATATTTT,CASSPPGEGPGNTIYF
TRBJ2-3,.,TRBV29-1,.,TGCAGCGTCGGGGGTACTGGAACAGGGTTGACAGATACGCAGTATTTT,CSVGGTGTGLTDTQYF
TRBJ2-6,once,TRBV27,.,TGTGCCAGCAGTGTCTCTGGGGCCAACGTCCTGACTTTC,CASSVSGANVLTF
TRBJ2-3,once,TRBV4-3,TRBD2,TGCGCCAGCAGCCAAGCCGGGGGGGCGACAGATACGCAGTATTTT,CASSQAGGATDTQYF
TRBJ1-6,.,TRBV7-2,.,TGTGCCAGCAGCTTAAATGCGGCCCGGGATCATTCACCCCTCCACTTT,CASSLNAARDHSPLHF
TRBJ2-3,.,TRBV5-1,.,TGCGCCAGCAGCTTGTTTGAGGGACGGAGTACAGATACGCAGTATTTT,CASSLFEGRSTDTQYF
TRBJ1-2,few,TRBV10-1,.,TGCGCCAGCAGAGGTACAGTAAACTATGGCTACACCTTC,CASRGTVNYGYTF
TRBJ2-1,.,TRBV7-9,.,TGTGCCAGCAGCTTAGTGGGGGGACAGTACAATGAGCAGTTCTTC,CASSLVGGQYNEQFF
TRBJ2-6,.,TRBV28,.,TGTGCCAGCAGTTCATACAGGGACTCTGGGGCCAACGTCCTGACTTTC,CASSSYRDSGANVLTF
TRBJ2-3,.,TRBV29-1,.,TGCAGCGTTGAGACTCCGTTTAACACAGATACGCAGTATTTT,CSVETPFNTDTQYF
TRBJ2-7,once,TRBV30,.,TGTGCCTGGAGTGTACCCCTATTTGCCGAGCAGTACTTC,CAWSVPLFAEQYF
TRBJ2-7,.,TRBV19,TRBD2,TGTGCCAGTAGTCAGAGCGGGGGGATCTACGAGCAGTACTTC,CASSQSGGIYEQYF
TRBJ1-1,.,TRBV4-3,.,TGCGCCAGCAGCCAAACCGAGATCTTGAACACTGAAGCTTTCTTT,CASSQTEILNTEAFF